One and the same sample provided the 16 T cell receptor beta chains below, sequenced in a study of control samples from healthy donors and cancer patients. Measured with immunoSEQ multiplex PCR; TCRdb has only the in-frame clones, and not every one. The top ten hold 0.95% to 1.4% of the sample, which has 60,000 or so clones, approximately 95% seen once. The specimen sequenced was blood. The receptors were sampled from a woman aged 18-35 years in good health.

This clone was seen more than once but under ten times. The rearrangement uses TRBV5-4 and TRBJ1-1; 7 positions match TRBD1. CDR3 length equals 13 residues. The germline V gene encodes CDR1 SGHNT and CDR2 YYREEE (reference sequence). Trimming took 3 bases from V and 5 from J; bases not matched to a gene: 4. CDR3 in DNA: TGTGCCAGCAGCTGGACAGGAAGGACTGAAGCTTTCTTT. The encoded protein is CASSWTGRTEAFF.

This chain uses TRBV11-3 with TRBJ1-5; D remains unclear. The germline gives CDR1 SGHNT, CDR2 YENEEA. The CDR3 consists of 16 residues. V was clipped by 1 base and J by 0 bases, with 10 bases between them. The CDR3 is CASSLVVGHSNQPQHF. CDR3 nucleotide sequence: TGTGCCAGCAGCTTAGTCGTAGGCCATAGCAATCAGCCCCAGCATTTT.

The chain couples TRBV4-1 to TRBJ1-2; the match to TRBD1 covers 10 bases. The CDR3 length is 17 residues. V trimming: 4 bases; J trimming: 7 bases; junction bases outside the gene matches: 15. Germline loops: CDR1 MGHRA, CDR2 YSYEKL. The CDR3 protein is CASSLSSGTGVLGGYTF. The CDR3 DNA sequence: TGCGCCAGCAGCCTCAGCTCCGGGACAGGGGTACTAGGTGGCTACACCTTC.

V gene TRBV5-6 combines with J gene TRBJ1-3, with 7 nucleotides matching TRBD1. V lost 5 bases, J lost 3 bases, and 8 bases stayed unmatched. Per the germline V gene, CDR1 is SGHDT and CDR2 is YYEEEE. The CDR3 extends over 15 amino acids. CDR3 sequence: CASRSQGPLGNTIYF. CDR3 nucleotides: TGTGCCAGCAGATCACAGGGGCCACTTGGAAACACCATATATTTT.

This chain connects TRBV6-6 to TRBJ1-2; D is perhaps TRBD1 (5 bases). The V end was cut by 0 bases, the J end by 2 bases, with 13 bases between. The germline V gene has CDR1 MNHNY and CDR2 SVGAGI (reference sequence). There are 16 residues in the CDR3. The CDR3 is CASSYSGENLNYGYTF. DNA for the CDR3: TGTGCCAGCAGTTACTCGGGGGAAAACCTCAACTATGGCTACACCTTC.

V is TRBV6-6 and J is TRBJ2-1; D is undetermined. This CDR3 region has 12 residues. Germline lookup yields CDR1 MNHNY and CDR2 SVGAGI (reference sequence). V was trimmed by 0 bases and J by 9 bases, leaving 6 bases between them. The CDR3 region has the DNA TGTGCCAGCAGTTACTCGATTGCTGAGCAGTTCTTC. This sequence encodes CASSYSIAEQFF.

This clone was recorded once. The gene calls are TRBV6-1 and TRBJ2-3; D unresolved. The germline V gene encodes CDR1 MNHNS and CDR2 SASEGT. V was pared by 4 bases and J by 0 bases, with 17 bases between. The CDR3 totals 17 residues. The CDR3 loop reads CASSATSIASSTDTQYF. The CDR3 nucleotides are TGTGCCAGCAGTGCTACCTCGATAGCCTCTAGCACAGATACGCAGTATTTT.

The V gene is TRBV15, the J gene TRBJ1-4, with D hard to call. This CDR3 is built from 15 residues. Germline loops: CDR1 LNHNV, CDR2 YYDKDF (reference sequence). V shed 0 bases and J shed 5 bases, with 10 bases lying between them. The CDR3 loop is CATSRDSGENEKLFF. Here the CDR3 DNA reads TGTGCCACCAGCAGAGATTCGGGAGAGAATGAAAAACTGTTTTTT.

This chain connects TRBV5-1 to TRBJ1-4; TRBD1 might be the D (6 bases). Germline CDR1 reads SGHRS; CDR2 reads YFSETQ. This CDR3 is 14 amino acids long. V was clipped by 4 bases and J by 4 bases, with 11 bases between them. CDR3 amino acids: CASSQTGGNEKLFF. For the CDR3, the DNA is TGCGCCAGCAGCCAGACAGGAGGTAATGAAAAACTGTTTTTT.

The chain combines TRBV11-2 with TRBJ2-3; TRBD2 aligns across 9 bases. Germline values: CDR1 SGHAT, CDR2 FQNNGV. This CDR3 has 16 amino acids. Trimming at V came to 1 base and at J to 7 bases, leaving 9 bases not matched to a gene. As DNA, the CDR3 is TGTGCCAGCAGCTTAGTTCGTGGTAGCGGGGGCCATACGCAGTATTTT. It encodes CASSLVRGSGGHTQYF.

In this sample, this clone turned up once. This chain joins TRBV6-2 or TRBV6-3 and TRBJ2-3, with a possible D match to TRBD2 (5 bases). This CDR3 is 15 amino acids long. Trimming left V 1 base short and J 1 base short, with 9 bases between. Germline loops: CDR1 MNHEY, CDR2 SVGEGT. CDR3 sequence reads: CASSYWGERTDTQYF. The CDR3 DNA reads as TGTGCCAGCAGTTACTGGGGAGAACGCACAGATACGCAGTATTTT.

This chain joins TRBV11-2 and TRBJ1-1; D is uncertain. CDR1 SGHAT and CDR2 FQNNGV come from the germline V gene. This CDR3 comprises 11 residues. V was clipped by 10 bases and J by 4 bases, with 10 bases between them. The DNA of the CDR3 is TGTGCCATAAGTTTGAGCACTGAAGCTTTCTTT. Its translation: CAISLSTEAFF.

The V gene is TRBV5-6, the J gene TRBJ1-1, with D tentatively TRBD1 (6 bases). Trimming shortened V by 4 bases and J by 11 bases, and 21 bases separated the two germline ends. Germline V gives CDR1 SGHDT, CDR2 YYEEEE. CDR3 length equals 14 residues. The CDR3 spells CASSPVWGQDGAFF. The CDR3 nucleotides are TGTGCCAGCAGCCCGGTTTGGGGACAAGACGGTGCTTTCTTT. The complete variable domain, with remaining parts taken from reference TRBV5-6 and TRBJ1-1, reads DAGVTQSPTHLIKTRGQQVTLRCSPKSGHDTVSWYQQALGQGPQFIFQYYEEEERQRGNFPDRFSGHQFPNYSSELNVNALLLGDSALYLCASSPVWGQDGAFFGQGTRLTVV.

The J gene is TRBJ2-7, the V gene TRBV7-6; D call uncertain. The germline V gene has CDR1 SGHVS and CDR2 FNYEAQ. Trimming took 5 bases from V and 1 from J, leaving 15 bases between them. The CDR3 totals 15 residues. The CDR3 DNA sequence: TGTGCCAGCAGCAGTGAGACATCGGCGTCCTACGAGCAGTACTTC. This translates into CASSSETSASYEQYF.

The chain has TRBV19 and TRBJ1-1; D unclear. CDR1 is LNHDA, CDR2 SQIVND, per germline (reference sequence). The CDR3 is 12 residues long. With 8 bases removed from V and 7 bases from J, the gap between germline ends came to 14 bases. The CDR3 sequence is CASPLGSFEAFF. CDR3 in DNA: TGTGCCAGTCCCCTTGGCTCCTTTGAAGCTTTCTTT. The full variable domain, its missing parts supplied by reference TRBV19 and TRBJ1-1, is DGGITQSPKYLFRKEGQNVTLSCEQNLNHDAMYWYRQDPGQGLRLIYYSQIVNDFQKGDIAEGYSVSREKKESFPLTVTSAQKNPTAFYLCASPLGSFEAFFGQGTRLTVV.

The rearrangement links TRBV28 to TRBJ1-4; the D gene is possibly TRBD1 (5 bases). The CDR3 sequence is 11 residues long. Germline-derived CDR1 and CDR2 are MDHEN and SYDVKM. CDR3 sequence: CSSAGHEKLFF. The CDR3 coding sequence is TGTTCCTCCGCGGGGCACGAAAAACTGTTTTTT.